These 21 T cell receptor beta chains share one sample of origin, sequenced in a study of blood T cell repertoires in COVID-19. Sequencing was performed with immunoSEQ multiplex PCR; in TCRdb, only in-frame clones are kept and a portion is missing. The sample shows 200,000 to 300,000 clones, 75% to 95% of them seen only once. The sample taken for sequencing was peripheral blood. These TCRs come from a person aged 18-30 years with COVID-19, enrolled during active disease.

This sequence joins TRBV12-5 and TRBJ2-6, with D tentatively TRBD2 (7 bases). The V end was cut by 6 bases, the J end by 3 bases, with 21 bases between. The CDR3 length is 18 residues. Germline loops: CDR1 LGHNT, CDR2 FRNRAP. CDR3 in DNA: TGTGCTAGTGGCTTTTTGGCGGGGGCTCAAGTTGGGGCCAACGTCCTGACTTTC. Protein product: CASGFLAGAQVGANVLTF.

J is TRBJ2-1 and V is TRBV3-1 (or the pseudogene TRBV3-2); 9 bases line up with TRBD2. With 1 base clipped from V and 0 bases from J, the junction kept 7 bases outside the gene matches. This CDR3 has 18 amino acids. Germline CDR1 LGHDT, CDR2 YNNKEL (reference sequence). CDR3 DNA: TGTGCCAGCAGCCAAGTAGGGGTTAGCGGGAGCTCCTACAATGAGCAGTTCTTC. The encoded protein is CASSQVGVSGSSYNEQFF.

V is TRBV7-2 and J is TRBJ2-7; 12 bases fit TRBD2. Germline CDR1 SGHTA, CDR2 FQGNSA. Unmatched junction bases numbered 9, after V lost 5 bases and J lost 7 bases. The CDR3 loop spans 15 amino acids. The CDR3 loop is CASSAHGLAGKEQYF. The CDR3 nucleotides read TGTGCCAGCAGCGCCCATGGACTAGCGGGAAAAGAGCAGTACTTC.

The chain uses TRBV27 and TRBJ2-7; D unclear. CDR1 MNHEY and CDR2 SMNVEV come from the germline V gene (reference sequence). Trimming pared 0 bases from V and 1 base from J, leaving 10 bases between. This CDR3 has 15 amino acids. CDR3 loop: CASSLSSSRSYEQYF. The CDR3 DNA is TGTGCCAGCAGTTTATCGAGTAGCCGTTCCTACGAGCAGTACTTC.

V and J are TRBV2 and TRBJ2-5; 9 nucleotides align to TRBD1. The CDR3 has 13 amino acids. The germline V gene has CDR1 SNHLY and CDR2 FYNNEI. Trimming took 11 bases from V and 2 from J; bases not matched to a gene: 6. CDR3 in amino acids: CAGGGTGQETQYF. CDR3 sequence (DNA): TGTGCCGGGGGGGGGACAGGGCAAGAGACCCAGTACTTC.

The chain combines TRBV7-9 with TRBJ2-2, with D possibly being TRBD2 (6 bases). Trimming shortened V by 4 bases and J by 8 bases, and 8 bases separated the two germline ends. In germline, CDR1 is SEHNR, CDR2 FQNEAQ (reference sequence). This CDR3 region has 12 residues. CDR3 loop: CASSSGLGELFF. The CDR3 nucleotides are TGTGCCAGCAGCTCTGGACTAGGGGAGCTGTTTTTT.

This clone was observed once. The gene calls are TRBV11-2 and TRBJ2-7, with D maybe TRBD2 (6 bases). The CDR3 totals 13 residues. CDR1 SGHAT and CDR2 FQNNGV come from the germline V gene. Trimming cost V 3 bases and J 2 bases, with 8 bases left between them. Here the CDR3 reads CASSFGGPYEQYF. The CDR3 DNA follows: TGTGCCAGCAGCTTCGGAGGGCCCTACGAGCAGTACTTC.

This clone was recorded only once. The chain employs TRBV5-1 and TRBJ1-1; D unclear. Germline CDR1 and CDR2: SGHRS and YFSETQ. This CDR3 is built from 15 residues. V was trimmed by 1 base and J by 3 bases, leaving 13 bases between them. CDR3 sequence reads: CASSLNRGVYTEAFF. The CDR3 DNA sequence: TGCGCCAGCAGCTTGAATCGGGGAGTCTACACTGAAGCTTTCTTT.

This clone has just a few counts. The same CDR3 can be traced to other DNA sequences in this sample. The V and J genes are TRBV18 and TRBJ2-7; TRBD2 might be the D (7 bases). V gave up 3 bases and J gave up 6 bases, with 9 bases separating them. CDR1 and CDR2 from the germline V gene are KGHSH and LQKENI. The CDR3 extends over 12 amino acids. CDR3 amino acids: CASSPRGGEQYF. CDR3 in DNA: TGTGCCAGCTCACCGAGGGGGGGCGAGCAGTACTTC.

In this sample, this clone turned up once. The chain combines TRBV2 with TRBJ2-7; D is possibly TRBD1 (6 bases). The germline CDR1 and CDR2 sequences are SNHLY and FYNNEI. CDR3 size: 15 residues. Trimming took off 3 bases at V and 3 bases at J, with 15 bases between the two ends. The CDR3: CASSEGQVGRYEQYF. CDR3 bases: TGTGCCAGCAGTGAGGGACAAGTTGGGCGCTACGAGCAGTACTTC.

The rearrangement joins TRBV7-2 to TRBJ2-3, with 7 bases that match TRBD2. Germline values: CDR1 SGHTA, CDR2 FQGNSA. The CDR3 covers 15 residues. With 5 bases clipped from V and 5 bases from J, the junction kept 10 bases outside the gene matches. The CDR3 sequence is CASSLYRLAQDTQYF. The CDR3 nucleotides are TGTGCCAGCAGCCTCTACCGACTAGCTCAAGATACGCAGTATTTT.

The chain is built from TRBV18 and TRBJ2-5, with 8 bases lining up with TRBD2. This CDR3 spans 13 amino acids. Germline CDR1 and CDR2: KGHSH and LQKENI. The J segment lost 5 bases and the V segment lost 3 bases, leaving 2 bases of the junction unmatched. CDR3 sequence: CASSPSGSETQYF. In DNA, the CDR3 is TGTGCCAGCTCACCGAGCGGGAGTGAGACCCAGTACTTC.

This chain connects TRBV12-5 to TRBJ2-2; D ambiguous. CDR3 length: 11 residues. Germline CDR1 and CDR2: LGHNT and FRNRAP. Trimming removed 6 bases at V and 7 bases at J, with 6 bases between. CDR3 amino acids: CASGYIGELFF. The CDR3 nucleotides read TGTGCTAGTGGGTATATCGGGGAGCTGTTTTTT. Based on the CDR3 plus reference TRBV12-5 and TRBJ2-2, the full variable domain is DARVTQTPRHKVTEMGQEVTMRCQPILGHNTVFWYRQTMMQGLELLAYFRNRAPLDDSGMPKDRFSAEMPDATLATLKIQPSEPRDSAVYFCASGYIGELFFGEGSRLTVL.

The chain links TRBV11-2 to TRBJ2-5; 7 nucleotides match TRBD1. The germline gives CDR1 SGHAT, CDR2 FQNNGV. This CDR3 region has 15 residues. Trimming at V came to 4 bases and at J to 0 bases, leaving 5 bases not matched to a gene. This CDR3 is CASSYNRGHQETQYF. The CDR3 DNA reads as TGTGCCAGCAGCTACAACAGGGGCCACCAAGAGACCCAGTACTTC. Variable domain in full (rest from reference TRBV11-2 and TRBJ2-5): EAGVAQSPRYKIIEKRQSVAFWCNPISGHATLYWYQQILGQGPKLLIQFQNNGVVDDSQLPKDRFSAERLKGVDSTLKIQPAKLEDSAVYLCASSYNRGHQETQYFGPGTRLLVL.

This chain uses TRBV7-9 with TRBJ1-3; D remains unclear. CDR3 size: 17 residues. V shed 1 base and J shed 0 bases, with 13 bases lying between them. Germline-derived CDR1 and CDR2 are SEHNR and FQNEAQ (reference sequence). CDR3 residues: CASSLGPRGSSGNTIYF. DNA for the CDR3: TGTGCCAGCAGCTTAGGGCCCCGGGGTAGCTCTGGAAACACCATATATTTT.

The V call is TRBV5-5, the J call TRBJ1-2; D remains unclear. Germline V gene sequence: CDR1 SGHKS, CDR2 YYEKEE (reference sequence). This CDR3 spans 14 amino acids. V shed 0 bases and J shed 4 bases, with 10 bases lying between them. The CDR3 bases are TGTGCCAGCAGCTTGGCCGCGGCCCTCTATGGCTACACCTTC. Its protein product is CASSLAAALYGYTF.

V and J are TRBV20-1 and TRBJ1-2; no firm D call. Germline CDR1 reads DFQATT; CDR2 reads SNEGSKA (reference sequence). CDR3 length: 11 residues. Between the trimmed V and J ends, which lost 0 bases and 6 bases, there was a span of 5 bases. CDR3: CSARDFNGYTF. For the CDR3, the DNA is TGCAGTGCTAGAGATTTTAATGGCTACACCTTC.

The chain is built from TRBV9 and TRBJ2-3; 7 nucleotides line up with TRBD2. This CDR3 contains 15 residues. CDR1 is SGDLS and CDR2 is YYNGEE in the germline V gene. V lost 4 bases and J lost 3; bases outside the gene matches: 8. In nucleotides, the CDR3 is TGTGCCAGCAGCCGGGAAAGCGGGAATACAGATACGCAGTATTTT. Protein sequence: CASSRESGNTDTQYF.

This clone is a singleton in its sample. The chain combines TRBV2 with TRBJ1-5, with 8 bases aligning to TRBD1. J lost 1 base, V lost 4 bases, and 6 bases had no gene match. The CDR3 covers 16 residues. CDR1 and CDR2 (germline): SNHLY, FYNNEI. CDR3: CASSGWGQASNQPQHF. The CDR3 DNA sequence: TGTGCCAGCAGTGGCTGGGGACAGGCAAGCAATCAGCCCCAGCATTTT.

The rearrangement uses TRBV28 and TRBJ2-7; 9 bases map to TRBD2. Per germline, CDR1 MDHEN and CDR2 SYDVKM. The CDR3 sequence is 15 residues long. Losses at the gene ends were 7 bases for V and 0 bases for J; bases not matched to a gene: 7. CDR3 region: CASISSAGGSYEQYF. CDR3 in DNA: TGTGCCAGCATTTCTTCAGCGGGAGGCTCCTACGAGCAGTACTTC.

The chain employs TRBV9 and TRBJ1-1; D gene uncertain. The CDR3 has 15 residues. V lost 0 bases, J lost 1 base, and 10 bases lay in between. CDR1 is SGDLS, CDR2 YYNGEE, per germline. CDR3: CASSVVPDSNTEAFF. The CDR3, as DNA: TGTGCCAGCAGCGTAGTCCCTGACTCGAACACTGAAGCTTTCTTT.